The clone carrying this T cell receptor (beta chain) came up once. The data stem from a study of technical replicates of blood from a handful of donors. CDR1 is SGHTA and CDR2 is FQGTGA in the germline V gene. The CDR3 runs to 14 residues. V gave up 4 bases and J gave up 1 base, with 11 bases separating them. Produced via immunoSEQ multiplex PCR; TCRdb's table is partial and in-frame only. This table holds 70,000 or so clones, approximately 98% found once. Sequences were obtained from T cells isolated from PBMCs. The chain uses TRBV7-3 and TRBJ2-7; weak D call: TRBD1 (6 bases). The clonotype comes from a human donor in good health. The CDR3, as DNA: TGTGCCAGCAGCTCAACAGACAGGTCCTACGAGCAGTACTTC. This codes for CASSSTDRSYEQYF.